The clone carrying this TCR beta chain has a count of ten or more. TCRdb analysed the RT-PCR reads with MiXCR anew, one entry per CDR3 protein. The sample shows around 700,000 distinct CDR3 sequences, approximately 15% of them seen only once. Material for sequencing was memory CD4+ T cells from blood. The source of this sequence is a female donor in good health, serving as a healthy control.

CDR3 nucleotide sequence: TGTGCCAGCACCTTTAGCCTGAACACTGAAGCTTTCTTT. Translation gives CASTFSLNTEAFF. This rearrangement joins TRBV7-2 to TRBJ1-1; no clear D gene. V was pared by 7 bases and J by 0 bases, with 9 bases between. Germline V gene data show CDR1 as SGHTA and CDR2 as FQGNSA. CDR3 size: 13 residues.